This T cell receptor beta chain comes out of a study of CD8 T cells in ankylosing spondylitis. In regard to this clonotype: The antigen is unknown.

TCRdb itself ran the 5' RACE reads through MiXCR, one entry per CDR3 protein. The sample has some 240,000 distinct CDR3 sequences; around 7.9% are singletons. V lost 6 bases to trimming and J lost 0 bases, with 14 bases between them. The CDR3 has 15 residues. Per germline, CDR1 SQVTM and CDR2 ANQGSEA. Regarding the study as a whole: Ankylosing spondylitis blood seemed to carry a telltale TCR beta motif made of fewer than ten highly homologous variants.

The source material was blood, either unsorted or a sorted T cell fraction (not recorded which). The source of this sequence is a male donor with ankylosing spondylitis. The chain combines TRBV29-1 with TRBJ2-2; weak D call: TRBD2 (5 bases). CDR3 protein: CSVEFGVPNTGELFF. CDR3 bases: TGCAGCGTCGAATTCGGGGTCCCGAACACCGGGGAGCTGTTTTTT.